A single sample is the source of the 31 T cell receptor beta chains below, sequenced in a study of T cell repertoires in cytomegalovirus infection. One entry per CDR3 protein, called by TCRdb with MiXCR from the reads. Among around 78,000 distinct CDR3 sequences listed, roughly a quarter were seen once. Their antigens remain unidentified. The input for sequencing was CD8+ T cells from cultured PBMCs, taken from culture after CMV antigen stimulation. These receptor sequences come from a human donor in good health (CMV status not recorded). Some clones in this sample may be carry-over from other donors' samples.

The CDR3 sequence is CSAILAGAYEQFF. The DNA of the CDR3 is TGCAGTGCCATACTAGCGGGAGCGTATGAGCAGTTCTTC. The chain links TRBV20-1 to TRBJ2-1; TRBD2 matches at 11 bases. CDR1 and CDR2 from the germline V gene are DFQATT and SNEGSKA (reference sequence). The V segment lost 6 bases and the J segment 8 bases; nucleotides outside the gene matches: 6. The CDR3 has 13 amino acids.

The chain combines TRBV4-3 with TRBJ2-5, with TRBD2 matching over 8 bases. The germline V gene encodes CDR1 LGHNA and CDR2 YSLEER. This CDR3 contains 15 residues. The J segment lost 2 bases and the V segment lost 2 bases, leaving 4 bases of the junction unmatched. CDR3 protein: CASSQYSGGQETQYF. CDR3 DNA sequence: TGCGCCAGCAGCCAATACAGCGGGGGACAAGAGACCCAGTACTTC.

This clonotype was seen ten or more times. The chain links TRBV5-6 to TRBJ2-1; possibly TRBD1 for D (6 bases). Germline CDR1 is SGHDT and CDR2 is YYEEEE. V gave up 6 bases and J gave up 6 bases, with 16 bases separating them. The CDR3 contains 14 residues. CDR3 region: CASTKKAQGNEQFF. CDR3 sequence (DNA): TGTGCCAGCACCAAAAAAGCACAGGGCAATGAGCAGTTCTTC.

This clonotype was counted only a few times. This chain connects TRBV15 to TRBJ1-4; D is undetermined. CDR3 length: 14 amino acids. Germline CDR1 LNHNV, CDR2 YYDKDF (reference sequence). Trimming took 0 bases from V and 3 from J, leaving 5 bases between them. The DNA of the CDR3 is TGTGCCACCAGCAGAGAAGGGCCTAATGAAAAACTGTTTTTT. Translated, it gives CATSREGPNEKLFF.

V gene TRBV27 combines with J gene TRBJ2-6; tentative D call: TRBD2 (5 bases). Deletions cut 2 bases from V and 2 bases from J, with 7 bases between. The CDR3 extends over 15 amino acids. Germline CDR1 and CDR2: MNHEY and SMNVEV (reference sequence). The CDR3 sequence is CASSLGGPGANVLTF. The CDR3, as DNA: TGTGCCAGCAGTTTAGGAGGCCCTGGGGCCAACGTCCTGACTTTC.

V gene TRBV13 combines with J gene TRBJ2-1; 7 positions agree with TRBD2. CDR1 and CDR2 from the germline V gene are PRHDT and FYEKMQ (reference sequence). The CDR3 loop spans 16 amino acids. The ends lost 0 bases at V and 3 bases at J; junction bases unmatched: 5. CDR3 in amino acids: CASSLGLGGVYNEQFF. The DNA of the CDR3 is TGTGCCAGCAGCTTAGGCTTGGGGGGGGTCTACAATGAGCAGTTCTTC.

This clonotype has just a few counts. V and J are TRBV12-3 or TRBV12-4 and TRBJ2-7; 9 nucleotides agree with TRBD1. With 6 bases clipped from V and 2 bases from J, the junction kept 8 bases outside the gene matches. The CDR3 runs to 15 residues. The CDR3 sequence: CASRDGQGLTYEQYF. CDR3 sequence (DNA): TGTGCCAGCAGAGATGGACAGGGGCTTACCTACGAGCAGTACTTC.

This chain uses TRBV2 with TRBJ1-1; 7 bases match TRBD1. The CDR3 length is 16 residues. V was clipped by 4 bases and J by 1 base; unmatched bases: 9. In germline, CDR1 is SNHLY, CDR2 FYNNEI. DNA of the CDR3: TGTGCCAGCAGTGCGCCGCCGGACAGGCGGAACACTGAAGCTTTCTTT. Residues: CASSAPPDRRNTEAFF.

This clonotype has a handful of counts. V and J are TRBV20-1 and TRBJ2-7; TRBD2 is a possible D gene (6 bases). Trimming removed 3 bases at V and 2 bases at J, with 14 bases between. The V gene's germline CDR1 is DFQATT and CDR2 SNEGSKA (reference sequence). The length of the CDR3 is 14 residues. The CDR3 bases are TGCAGTGCTAGGAAGGTAGCGGAAGCCTACGAGCAGTACTTC. The encoded protein is CSARKVAEAYEQYF.

V usage is TRBV4-3 and J usage is TRBJ2-1; possibly TRBD1 or TRBD2 for D (6 bases each). The germline V and J ends were trimmed by 7 bases and 3 bases, with 16 bases remaining between them. CDR1 and CDR2 from the germline V gene are LGHNA and YSLEER. This CDR3 comprises 15 residues. CDR3 DNA sequence: TGCGCCAGCACCACAGGGCTAGCGAACTACAATGAGCAGTTCTTC. Residues: CASTTGLANYNEQFF.

The chain recombines TRBV19 with TRBJ2-5, with unresolved D. V dropped 3 bases and J dropped 0 bases, with 8 bases sitting between them. The CDR3 runs 14 residues. Per the germline V gene, CDR1 is LNHDA and CDR2 is SQIVND (reference sequence). Written as DNA, the CDR3 is TGTGCCAGTAGTATGAGGCACCACCAAGAGACCCAGTACTTC. It specifies CASSMRHHQETQYF.

The chain is built from TRBV6-5 and TRBJ1-1; D remains unclear. V lost 0 bases and J 7 bases, leaving 9 bases between the germline ends. The CDR3 has 13 residues. The germline V gene has CDR1 MNHEY and CDR2 SVGAGI. The CDR3 loop reads CASSYSKGLEAFF. In DNA form, the CDR3 reads TGTGCCAGCAGTTACTCGAAAGGTCTTGAAGCTTTCTTT.

There are many counts of this clonotype. This sequence joins TRBV7-8 and TRBJ2-2, with 8 bases identical to TRBD2. This CDR3 is built from 16 residues. V was pared by 0 bases and J by 9 bases, with 9 bases of the junction left unmatched. CDR1 is SGHVS, CDR2 FQNEAQ, per germline. The CDR3 region has the DNA TGTGCCAGCAGCTTAGCGGAGCTAGCGGGTTCATGGGAGCTGTTTTTT. Protein: CASSLAELAGSWELFF.

This chain's CDR3 is CASSPPDSYEQYF. In DNA form, the CDR3 reads TGTGCCAGCAGTCCACCGGACAGCTACGAGCAGTACTTC. The chain has TRBV27 and TRBJ2-7; D is possibly TRBD1 (6 bases). CDR1 MNHEY and CDR2 SMNVEV come from the germline V gene (reference sequence). The V end was cut by 5 bases, the J end by 3 bases, with 11 bases between. The CDR3 is 13 residues long.

This clonotype was found a few times. The chain joins TRBV30 to TRBJ1-2; D might be TRBD1 (5 bases). Germline V gives CDR1 GTSNPN, CDR2 SVGIG (reference sequence). This CDR3 has 13 residues. The germline V and J ends were trimmed by 2 bases and 6 bases, with 13 bases remaining between them. Here the CDR3 DNA reads TGTGCCTGGAGTCCAGGGAACTCGGATGGCTACACCTTC. This gives the protein CAWSPGNSDGYTF.

This clonotype showed up just a few times. The chain uses TRBV5-1 and TRBJ2-7; 7 bases match TRBD1. V lost 3 bases to trimming and J lost 4 bases; unmatched junction nucleotides: 10. The CDR3 runs to 15 residues. Germline CDR1 and CDR2: SGHRS and YFSETQ. The CDR3 here is CASSSSPGGLYEQYF. The CDR3 DNA reads TGCGCCAGCAGCTCGTCCCCAGGGGGTTTGTACGAGCAGTACTTC.

As for this clonotype: Its ends do not fully match the called genes, so a read error is possible. This chain connects TRBV25-1 to TRBJ2-3; 10 nucleotides line up with TRBD2. The CDR3 has 16 residues. Germline values: CDR1 MGHDK, CDR2 SYGVNS. The DNA for the CDR3 is TGTACCAGCAGTGAATACGGGGTAGCGGGGGGAGATACGCAGTATTTT. It translates to CTSSEYGVAGGDTQYF.

The chain couples TRBV30 to TRBJ2-5; 9 bases map to TRBD1. With 5 bases clipped from V and 5 bases from J, the junction kept 9 bases outside the gene matches. The CDR3 has 14 amino acids. Germline V lookup: CDR1 GTSNPN, CDR2 SVGIG (reference sequence). The CDR3 loop reads CAWAGTGPGETQYF. Here the CDR3 DNA reads TGTGCCTGGGCGGGGACAGGGCCCGGGGAGACCCAGTACTTC.

V is TRBV3-1 and J is TRBJ2-3; D is possibly TRBD1 or TRBD2 (6 bases each). CDR1 and CDR2 from the germline V gene are LGHDT and YNNKEL (reference sequence). The CDR3 is made up of 15 amino acids. Trimming removed 4 bases from V and 0 bases from J, with 11 bases in between. The CDR3 loop is CASSLGGPSTDTQYF. CDR3 nucleotide sequence: TGTGCCAGCAGCCTCGGGGGCCCTAGCACAGATACGCAGTATTTT.

Only a few counts were recorded for this clonotype. The chain's CDR3 is CASSFWGASSTEAFF. CDR3 in DNA: TGTGCCAGCAGCTTTTGGGGCGCCTCCAGCACTGAAGCTTTCTTT. V usage is TRBV5-4 and J usage is TRBJ1-1, with D possibly TRBD1 on 5 matching bases. The CDR3 spans 15 residues. CDR1 and CDR2 (germline): SGHNT, YYREEE (reference sequence). V dropped 2 bases and J dropped 4 bases, with 15 bases sitting between them.

This clonotype was detected ten times or more. This chain uses TRBV6-5 with TRBJ1-2; 11 bases agree with TRBD1. The CDR3 extends over 15 amino acids. Germline values: CDR1 MNHEY, CDR2 SVGAGI. J gave up 4 bases and V 4 bases, and 5 bases lay outside the gene matches. CDR3 nucleotide sequence: TGTGCCAGCAGTTCGGGACAGGGGGATCTCTATGGCTACACCTTC. It encodes CASSSGQGDLYGYTF.

The sample holds many counts of this clonotype. V is TRBV4-1 and J is TRBJ2-3; 9 bases are shared with TRBD2. The V and J ends lost 0 bases and 3 bases, in that order; junction bases with no gene match: 7. Looked up from germline, CDR1 is MGHRA and CDR2 is YSYEKL. This CDR3 is 17 amino acids long. The CDR3 is CASSQEFSGSGTDTQYF. The CDR3 coding sequence is TGCGCCAGCAGCCAAGAGTTTAGCGGGAGTGGGACAGATACGCAGTATTTT.

The sample holds a few counts of this clonotype. The chain employs TRBV11-1 and TRBJ2-7; D perhaps matches TRBD1 (5 bases). With 1 base removed from V and 2 bases from J, the gap between germline ends came to 6 bases. Per the germline V gene, CDR1 is SGHAT and CDR2 is FQDESV (reference sequence). The CDR3 contains 13 residues. For the CDR3, the DNA is TGTGCCAGCAGCTTAGAGACAGCCTACGAGCAGTACTTC. This gives the protein CASSLETAYEQYF.

Only a few counts were recorded for this clonotype. CDR3 DNA sequence: TGTGCCAGCAGTTTAACAGGGGATGGCTACACCTTC. Protein product: CASSLTGDGYTF. The genes are TRBV12-3 or TRBV12-4 and TRBJ1-2; 7 bases match TRBD1. CDR3 size: 12 residues. Trimming cost V 2 bases and J 6 bases; bases outside gene matches: 0.

This rearrangement joins TRBV5-6 to TRBJ2-7, with TRBD2 matching over 7 bases. Looked up from germline, CDR1 is SGHDT and CDR2 is YYEEEE. The CDR3 sequence is 14 residues long. V gave up 0 bases and J gave up 3 bases; unmatched junction bases: 3. In DNA form, the CDR3 reads TGTGCCAGCAGCTTGGGCGGGAGTATCTACGAGCAGTACTTC. It translates to CASSLGGSIYEQYF. Combining the CDR3 with reference TRBV5-6 and TRBJ2-7 gives the whole variable domain DAGVTQSPTHLIKTRGQQVTLRCSPKSGHDTVSWYQQALGQGPQFIFQYYEEEERQRGNFPDRFSGHQFPNYSSELNVNALLLGDSALYLCASSLGGSIYEQYFGPGTRLTVT.

V is TRBV27 and J is TRBJ2-5, with D perhaps TRBD1 (5 bases). The CDR3 loop spans 16 amino acids. The germline CDR1 and CDR2 sequences are MNHEY and SMNVEV (reference sequence). Trimming removed 4 bases at V and 0 bases at J, with 15 bases between. CDR3 amino acids: CASSSRQPMYQETQYF. The CDR3 region has the DNA TGTGCCAGCAGTTCCCGACAGCCGATGTACCAAGAGACCCAGTACTTC.

This clonotype was counted only a few times. The chain carries TRBV6-2 or TRBV6-3 and TRBJ2-3; 8 bases fit TRBD2. J was trimmed by 4 bases and V by 6 bases; bases with no gene match: 12. The CDR3 has 16 residues. Germline CDR1 reads MNHEY; CDR2 reads SVGEGT. The CDR3: CASSQYGGGGADTQYF. CDR3 nucleotides: TGTGCCAGCAGCCAATACGGGGGGGGAGGCGCAGATACGCAGTATTTT.

This clonotype appeared many times. The chain recombines TRBV12-3 or TRBV12-4 with TRBJ1-2, with D unclear. V lost 7 bases and J 1 base, leaving 10 bases between the germline ends. The CDR3 runs to 13 residues. The CDR3 is CASTEFINYGYTF. The DNA for the CDR3 is TGTGCCAGCACCGAGTTTATTAACTATGGCTACACCTTC.

This clonotype was detected ten times or more. This rearrangement joins TRBV4-3 to TRBJ1-4; a possible D gene is TRBD1 (5 bases). Trimming took off 0 bases at V and 2 bases at J, with 22 bases between the two ends. The V gene's germline CDR1 is LGHNA and CDR2 YSLEER. CDR3 length equals 20 residues. Here the CDR3 DNA reads TGCGCCAGCAGCCAAGATTTGCGAAGGGGCGCATGGTCTACTAATGAAAAACTGTTTTTT. This gives the protein CASSQDLRRGAWSTNEKLFF.

The CDR3, as DNA: TGTGCCAGCAGTTACCTTGGACAGCAAGAGACCCAGTACTTC. Protein sequence: CASSYLGQQETQYF. V gene TRBV6-2 or TRBV6-3 combines with J gene TRBJ2-5; possibly TRBD1 for D (6 bases). Germline CDR1 is MNHEY and CDR2 is SVGEGT. The CDR3 extends over 14 amino acids. The V and J ends lost 2 bases and 2 bases respectively, with 9 bases between them.

V is TRBV9 and J is TRBJ1-2; D possibly corresponds to TRBD1 (6 bases). The CDR3 has 18 amino acids. Germline V gene lookup returns CDR1 SGDLS and CDR2 YYNGEE. The V and J ends lost 0 bases and 5 bases respectively, with 23 bases between them. CDR3 nucleotides: TGTGCCAGCAGCGTAGCTACGGTTGAGACAGGAAGTTTTTATGGCTACACCTTC. It is translated as CASSVATVETGSFYGYTF.